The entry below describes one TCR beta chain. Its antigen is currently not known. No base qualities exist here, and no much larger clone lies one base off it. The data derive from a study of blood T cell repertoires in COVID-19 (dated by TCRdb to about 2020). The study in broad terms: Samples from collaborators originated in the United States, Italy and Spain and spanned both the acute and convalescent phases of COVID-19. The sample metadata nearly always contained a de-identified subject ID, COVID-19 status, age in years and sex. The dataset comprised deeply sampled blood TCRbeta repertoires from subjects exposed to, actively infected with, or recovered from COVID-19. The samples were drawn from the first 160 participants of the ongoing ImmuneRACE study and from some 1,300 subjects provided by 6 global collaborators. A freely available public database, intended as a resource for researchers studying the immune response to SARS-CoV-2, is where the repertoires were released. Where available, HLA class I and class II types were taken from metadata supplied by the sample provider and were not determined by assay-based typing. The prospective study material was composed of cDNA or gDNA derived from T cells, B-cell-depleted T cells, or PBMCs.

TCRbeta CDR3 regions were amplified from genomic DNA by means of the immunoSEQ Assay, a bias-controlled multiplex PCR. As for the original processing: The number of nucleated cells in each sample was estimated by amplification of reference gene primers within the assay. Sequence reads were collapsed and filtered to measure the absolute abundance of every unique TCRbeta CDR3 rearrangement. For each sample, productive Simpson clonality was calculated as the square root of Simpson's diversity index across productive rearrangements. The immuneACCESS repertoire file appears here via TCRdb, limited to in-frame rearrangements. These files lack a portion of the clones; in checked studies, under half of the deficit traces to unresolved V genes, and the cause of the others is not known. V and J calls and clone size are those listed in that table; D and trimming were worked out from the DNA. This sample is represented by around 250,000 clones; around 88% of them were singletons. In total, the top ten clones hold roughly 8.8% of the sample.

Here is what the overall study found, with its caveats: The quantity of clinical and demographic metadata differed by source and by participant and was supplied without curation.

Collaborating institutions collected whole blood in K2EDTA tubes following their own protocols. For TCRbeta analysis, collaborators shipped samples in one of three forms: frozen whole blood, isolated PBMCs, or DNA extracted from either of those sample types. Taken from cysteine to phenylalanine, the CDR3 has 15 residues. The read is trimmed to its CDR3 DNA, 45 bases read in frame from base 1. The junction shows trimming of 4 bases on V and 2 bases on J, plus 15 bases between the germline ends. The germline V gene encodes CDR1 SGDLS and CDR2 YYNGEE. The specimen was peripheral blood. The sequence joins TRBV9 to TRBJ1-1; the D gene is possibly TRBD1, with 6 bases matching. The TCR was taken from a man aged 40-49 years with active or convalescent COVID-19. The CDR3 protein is CASSPQGQANTEAFF. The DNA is TGTGCCAGCAGCCCACAGGGTCAGGCCAACACTGAAGCTTTCTTT.